This passage covers 9 T cell receptor beta chains from one sample sequenced in a study of Tregs in tolerant kidney transplant recipients. Sequencing was performed with immunoSEQ multiplex PCR; in TCRdb, only in-frame clones are kept and a portion is missing. The sample lists 65,000 to 85,000 clones, 90% to 95% seen once, with approximately 1.4% in the top ten. The nonmyeloablative bone marrow transplants came from related graft donors, with transient mixed chimerism. The source was CD4+ T cells from blood (PBMCs), collected 24 months after the transplant. These receptors were collected from a human patient who received a combined kidney and bone marrow transplant. Some T cells may originate from the graft donor.

The rearrangement links TRBV2 to TRBJ1-2; 9 nucleotides align to TRBD1. V trimming: 5 bases; J trimming: 3 bases; junction bases outside the gene matches: 4. The V gene's germline CDR1 is SNHLY and CDR2 FYNNEI. The CDR3 loop spans 14 amino acids. Written as DNA, the CDR3 is TGTGCCAGCAGTTCACAGGGGGCACACTATGGCTACACCTTC. It specifies CASSSQGAHYGYTF.

The gene calls are TRBV6-1 and TRBJ2-1, with D uncertain. Germline V lookup: CDR1 MNHNS, CDR2 SASEGT. Trimming stripped 2 bases from V and 4 bases from J, with 9 bases between. The CDR3 length is 14 residues. CDR3 loop: CASSETFLYNEQFF. The DNA for the CDR3 is TGTGCCAGCAGTGAAACCTTTCTATACAATGAGCAGTTCTTC.

On this clone: Lacking the conserved final phenylalanine or tryptophan, this CDR3 likely reflects a read error. The chain couples TRBV4-3 to TRBJ1-2; 10 bases agree with TRBD1. Germline CDR1 LGHNA, CDR2 YSLEER. This CDR3 comprises 15 residues. The V gene end was trimmed by 4 bases and the J gene end by 4 bases; junction bases not matched to a gene: 6. CDR3 coding DNA: TGCGCCAGCAGCCCTGGACAGGGGGGCGCCTATGGCTACACCCTC. This translates into CASSPGQGGAYGYTL.

This clone came up once. This sequence joins TRBV5-8 and TRBJ1-1; D call uncertain. The germline V gene has CDR1 SGHTS and CDR2 YDEGEE. Between the trimmed V and J ends, which lost 2 bases and 0 bases, there was a span of 20 bases. The CDR3 spans 18 residues. The CDR3 spells CASSLFLGVHTMNTEAFF. The CDR3 DNA is TGTGCCAGCAGCTTATTTTTGGGAGTGCACACCATGAACACTGAAGCTTTCTTT.

The CDR3 DNA sequence: TGTGCCAGCAGCGCTTATGGTGGGGCCCGCGGTACGAACTACGAGCAGTACTTC. Translation: CASSAYGGARGTNYEQYF. The chain has TRBV11-3 and TRBJ2-7; a possible D gene is TRBD1 (5 bases). The length of the CDR3 is 18 residues. Germline V gene data show CDR1 as SGHNT and CDR2 as YENEEA. V lost 5 bases, J lost 3 bases, and 26 bases lay in between.

V usage is TRBV4-3 and J usage is TRBJ1-3; D may be TRBD1 (6 bases). The V and J ends lost 5 bases and 1 base respectively, with 24 bases between them. The germline V gene has CDR1 LGHNA and CDR2 YSLEER. The CDR3 consists of 19 residues. CDR3 in amino acids: CASSLRQGRNLRSGNTIYF. The CDR3 DNA reads TGCGCCAGCAGCTTACGCCAGGGGCGAAATTTGAGGTCTGGAAACACCATATATTTT.

The CDR3 protein is CASSLAKGTSGRYEQYF. As DNA, the CDR3 is TGTGCCAGCAGCTTAGCGAAGGGGACTAGCGGGAGGTACGAGCAGTACTTC. V is TRBV7-9 and J is TRBJ2-7; 15 nucleotides match TRBD2. J was trimmed by 4 bases and V by 0 bases; bases with no gene match: 4. Germline V lookup: CDR1 SEHNR, CDR2 FQNEAQ (reference sequence). CDR3 size: 17 residues.

This sequence joins TRBV27 and TRBJ2-7; the D gene is possibly TRBD2 (7 bases). Trimming left V 6 bases short and J 2 bases short, with 20 bases between. In germline, CDR1 is MNHEY, CDR2 SMNVEV (reference sequence). The CDR3 totals 16 residues. The CDR3 loop reads CASSRLGGGATYEQYF. The CDR3 DNA sequence: TGTGCCAGCAGCCGGTTGGGAGGGGGGGCAACCTACGAGCAGTACTTC.

The chain employs TRBV14 and TRBJ1-3, with 7 bases identical to TRBD1. The CDR3 covers 17 residues. The J segment lost 0 bases and the V segment lost 0 bases, leaving 5 bases of the junction unmatched. Germline lookup yields CDR1 SGHDN and CDR2 FVKESK. The CDR3: CASSQDPGTVSGNTIYF. CDR3 nucleotide sequence: TGTGCCAGCAGCCAAGACCCCGGGACAGTCTCTGGAAACACCATATATTTT.